These 22 T cell receptor beta chains originate from one sample sequenced in a study of naive and memory T cell subsets. Findings and limits, study-wide: A few larger clonotypes appeared in naive repertoires, especially CD8, possibly memory cells re-expressing CD45RA.

Two oligonucleotides, mixed equimolar, formed the beta constant-region primer covering TRBC1 and TRBC2. The ligated cDNA underwent four PCR rounds using SP2 and nested alpha and beta constant-region primers. TCRdb processed the UMI-ligation and nested PCR reads anew with MiXCR; each CDR3 protein has one entry. This sample has 150,000 or so distinct CDR3 sequences, with about 20% found just once. These receptors are not linked to any known antigen. The sequenced sample was naive CD4+ T cells from blood. Receptor source: a human donor in good health.

In this sample, this clonotype turned up a few times. The rearrangement uses TRBV5-1 and TRBJ1-1; TRBD1 matches 8 bases. This CDR3 has 17 amino acids. Germline CDR1 SGHRS, CDR2 YFSETQ. The junction had 9 bases not matched to a gene; V was cut back by 2 bases and J by 0 bases. The chain's CDR3 is CASSFQGQGIMNTEAFF. CDR3 in DNA: TGCGCCAGCAGCTTCCAAGGACAGGGTATCATGAACACTGAAGCTTTCTTT.

In this sample, this clonotype turned up many times. The chain has TRBV12-3 or TRBV12-4 and TRBJ2-5, with 7 nucleotides matching TRBD1. After removal of 5 bases from V and 7 bases from J, the junction contained 7 bases not matched to a gene. The CDR3 extends over 13 amino acids. CDR3 DNA: TGTGCCAGCAGTCTAACAGGGGAAGGGACCCAGTACTTC. It encodes CASSLTGEGTQYF.

This clonotype was picked up a small number of times. The V call is TRBV28, the J call TRBJ1-5; a possible D gene is TRBD1 (5 bases). V was trimmed by 6 bases and J by 7 bases, leaving 10 bases between them. Looked up from germline, CDR1 is MDHEN and CDR2 is SYDVKM. The CDR3 covers 12 residues. CDR3 amino acids: CASRGGSQPQHF. Written as DNA, the CDR3 is TGTGCCAGCAGGGGGGGGTCCCAGCCCCAGCATTTT.

This chain joins TRBV20-1 and TRBJ2-7, with D perhaps TRBD2 (6 bases). The CDR3 is made up of 14 amino acids. CDR1 DFQATT and CDR2 SNEGSKA come from the germline V gene (reference sequence). The V and J ends lost 2 bases and 2 bases respectively, with 13 bases between them. For the CDR3, the DNA is TGCAGTGCTAGAAATATCGGGAGAGCCTACGAGCAGTACTTC. It codes for CSARNIGRAYEQYF.

In this sample, this clonotype turned up a few times. V is TRBV18 and J is TRBJ2-3; 7 positions match TRBD2. With V trimmed by 6 bases and J by 2 bases, 14 bases remained unmatched. There are 17 residues in the CDR3. Germline loops: CDR1 KGHSH, CDR2 LQKENI. CDR3 nucleotides: TGTGCCAGCTCGCTGGTTCGGGCTAGCGGAGACACAGATACGCAGTATTTT. As protein: CASSLVRASGDTDTQYF.

This clonotype was recorded a few times. V is TRBV20-1 and J is TRBJ2-7, with D possibly matching TRBD2 (6 bases). The germline gives CDR1 DFQATT, CDR2 SNEGSKA (reference sequence). V lost 0 bases and J lost 4, with 16 bases in between. The CDR3 extends over 15 amino acids. The CDR3 spells CSARDLQGRGYEQYF. The DNA of the CDR3 is TGCAGTGCTAGAGATCTCCAGGGACGGGGGTACGAGCAGTACTTC.

This clonotype has a count of ten or more. The chain couples TRBV7-9 to TRBJ2-7, with TRBD1 matching 7 bases. CDR1 and CDR2 from the germline V gene are SEHNR and FQNEAQ (reference sequence). Losses at the gene ends were 5 bases for V and 0 bases for J; bases not matched to a gene: 10. The CDR3 length is 16 residues. The CDR3 is CASSARQGQSSYEQYF. CDR3 nucleotide sequence: TGTGCCAGCAGCGCCAGACAGGGTCAAAGCTCCTACGAGCAGTACTTC.

The chain uses TRBV11-3 and TRBJ2-2; 13 bases are a match to TRBD2. Germline loops: CDR1 SGHNT, CDR2 YENEEA. CDR3 length: 18 residues. The V and J ends lost 5 bases and 4 bases, in that order; junction bases with no gene match: 10. In DNA, the CDR3 is TGTGCCAGCAGCCAATACCAACTAGCGGGAGGGCCCACCGGGGAGCTGTTTTTT. It codes for CASSQYQLAGGPTGELFF.

The CDR3 sequence: CSAYHYEQYF. The CDR3 DNA reads as TGCAGTGCCTACCACTACGAGCAGTACTTC. The chain has TRBV20-1 and TRBJ2-7; D gene ambiguous. There are 10 residues in the CDR3. The V end lost 6 bases, the J end lost 3 bases, and 6 bases lay between the germline ends. Germline V gives CDR1 DFQATT, CDR2 SNEGSKA (reference sequence).

The rearrangement links TRBV6-5 to TRBJ2-1; 8 bases map to TRBD2. The CDR3 length is 17 residues. CDR1 and CDR2 from the germline V gene are MNHEY and SVGAGI. The V and J ends lost 6 bases and 2 bases, in that order; junction bases with no gene match: 12. CDR3 amino acids: CASSPAGGGRPYNEQFF. CDR3 DNA sequence: TGTGCCAGCAGCCCCGCGGGGGGCGGGAGGCCCTACAATGAGCAGTTCTTC.

This clonotype was recorded a few times. The chain uses TRBV28 and TRBJ2-7; possible D gene TRBD1, 5 bases. Germline loops: CDR1 MDHEN, CDR2 SYDVKM. The CDR3 consists of 11 residues. Trimming removed 6 bases at V and 10 bases at J, with 13 bases between. As DNA, the CDR3 is TGTGCCAGCAGCAAGCAGGGCCCTCAGTACTTC. Its protein is CASSKQGPQYF. Together with reference TRBV28 and TRBJ2-7, the CDR3 gives the full variable domain: DVKVTQSSRYLVKRTGEKVFLECVQDMDHENMFWYRQDPGLGLRLIYFSYDVKMKEKGDIPEGYSVSREKKERFSLILESASTNQTSMYLCASSKQGPQYFGPGTRLTVT.

This clonotype was counted a few times. The J gene is TRBJ1-1, the V gene TRBV6-6, with D possibly matching TRBD1 (5 bases). Germline V CDR1 and CDR2: MNHNY, SVGAGI (reference sequence). The CDR3 is 14 residues long. V was pared by 5 bases and J by 3 bases, with 13 bases between. The CDR3, as DNA: TGTGCCAGCAGTCGACAGATAACGCACACTGAAGCTTTCTTT. Amino acids: CASSRQITHTEAFF.

This chain uses TRBV18 with TRBJ2-4, with 9 bases aligning to TRBD1. The CDR3 is 15 residues long. The trim removed 3 bases at V and 6 bases at J, leaving 6 bases unmatched. Germline CDR1 and CDR2: KGHSH and LQKENI. In nucleotides, the CDR3 is TGTGCCAGCTCACCGTGGGACAGGGTGACAAACATTCAGTACTTC. Its protein product is CASSPWDRVTNIQYF.

The V gene is TRBV29-1, the J gene TRBJ2-3, with D possibly being TRBD2 (6 bases). CDR1 is SQVTM and CDR2 is ANQGSEA in the germline V gene. Trimming removed 5 bases from V and 2 bases from J, with 17 bases in between. This CDR3 has 15 residues. The CDR3 sequence is CSVPGAGGSTDTQYF. In DNA form, the CDR3 reads TGCAGCGTTCCCGGGGCCGGGGGATCCACAGATACGCAGTATTTT.

The chain recombines TRBV7-2 with TRBJ1-6; D might be TRBD1 (5 bases). V was cut by 5 bases and J by 8 bases, with 16 bases left in between. The CDR3 is made up of 15 amino acids. The germline gives CDR1 SGHTA, CDR2 FQGNSA. CDR3 protein: CASSSEGRVDSPLHF. The CDR3 nucleotides read TGTGCCAGCAGCAGTGAGGGACGGGTGGATTCACCCCTCCACTTT.

The chain combines TRBV12-3 or TRBV12-4 with TRBJ2-7; D unresolved. The CDR3 covers 11 residues. Trimming pared 3 bases from V and 5 bases from J, leaving 5 bases between. The CDR3 region has the DNA TGTGCCAGCAGTTTGATCCACGAGCAGTACTTC. Protein product: CASSLIHEQYF.

The gene calls are TRBV6-2 or TRBV6-3 and TRBJ1-5; no firm D call. Germline values: CDR1 MNHEY, CDR2 SVGEGT. This CDR3 is 13 amino acids long. Trimming cost V 0 bases and J 4 bases, with 4 bases left between them. The CDR3 reads CASSYSQNQPQHF. The DNA for the CDR3 is TGTGCCAGCAGTTACTCGCAGAATCAGCCCCAGCATTTT.

CDR3 sequence reads: CSAQGQGVWASTDTQYF. The CDR3 region has the DNA TGCAGTGCTCAGGGACAGGGAGTATGGGCTAGCACAGATACGCAGTATTTT. V gene TRBV20-1 combines with J gene TRBJ2-3; 9 positions agree with TRBD1. CDR3 size: 17 residues. Germline values: CDR1 DFQATT, CDR2 SNEGSKA (reference sequence). V shed 5 bases, J shed 0 bases, and the junction held 12 bases outside the gene matches.

In its sample, this clonotype was seen a few times. J is TRBJ2-1 and V is TRBV6-5; tentatively, D is TRBD1 (6 bases). Trimming shortened V by 6 bases and J by 12 bases, and 18 bases separated the two germline ends. Germline V gene data show CDR1 as MNHEY and CDR2 as SVGAGI. This CDR3 contains 13 residues. The CDR3 coding sequence is TGTGCCAGCAGCATAGACTGGGCAGGGGTGCAGTTCTTC. It encodes CASSIDWAGVQFF.

This clonotype was recorded a few times. This chain joins TRBV9 and TRBJ2-7; 9 nucleotides line up with TRBD2. The CDR3 runs to 16 residues. The trim removed 0 bases at V and 4 bases at J, leaving 8 bases unmatched. Germline assignment: CDR1 SGDLS and CDR2 YYNGEE. For the CDR3, the DNA is TGTGCCAGCAGCGTAGGTCTTAGCGGGAGTTCTTACGAGCAGTACTTC. Its protein is CASSVGLSGSSYEQYF.

This clonotype has a handful of counts. The genes are TRBV6-2 or TRBV6-3 and TRBJ2-1; D is possibly TRBD1 (6 bases). Germline V gene data show CDR1 as MNHEY and CDR2 as SVGEGT. Trimming took off 5 bases at V and 9 bases at J, with 11 bases between the two ends. The CDR3 has 12 amino acids. The CDR3 nucleotides read TGTGCCAGCAGTCGACAGGTACCTGAGCAGTTCTTC. It encodes CASSRQVPEQFF.

The rearrangement uses TRBV21-1 and TRBJ2-1; the D segment call TRBD1 is taken from the table without a DNA check. TRBV21-1 is described as a pseudogene. The length of the CDR3 is 14 residues. CDR3 sequence reads: CASSNQGYDNEQFF. The CDR3 region has the DNA TGTGCCAGCAGCAACCAGGGTTACGATAATGAGCAGTTCTTC.